This T cell receptor (beta chain) was documented in a study of cytomegalovirus exposure and HLA in healthy donors. Donors were ostensibly healthy at sampling, although undocumented immune exposures were probable. Primers for the PCR totalled 60 Vbeta and 13 Jbeta. Here immunoSEQ multiplex PCR was the method, and the copy in TCRdb shows in-frame clones only, minus some. The sample yields 170,000 or so clones, 84% seen once. Source material: PBMCs. The clonotype originates from a young man in good health and CMV-seronegative.

CDR3 coding DNA: TGTGCCACCAGCGACACAGGGGGCCCTCGGGACTTGGCTTTCTTT. It yields the protein CATSDTGGPRDLAFF. V usage is TRBV15 and J usage is TRBJ1-1; 9 bases are shared with TRBD1. The V segment lost 5 bases and the J segment 11 bases; nucleotides outside the gene matches: 15. In germline, CDR1 is LNHNV, CDR2 YYDKDF (reference sequence). CDR3 length: 15 residues.